This TCR beta chain was observed in a study of CD8+ T cells in alopecia areata. Study information: Skin was taken from roughly 6-13-month-old C3H/HeJ graft donors that had spontaneous alopecia and grafted onto approximately 6-10-week-old female C3H/HeJ mice.

Study outcomes and limitations: An increase in clonality over normal scalp was evident in lesional scalp, especially alopecia totalis/universalis. Normal-skin resident alphabeta T cells also appear among scalp sample sequences.

Extracted from the samples, RNA was reverse transcribed into cDNA to serve as the sequencing template. Generated by immunoSEQ multiplex PCR, the TCRdb table keeps only in-frame clones and is missing some. The table lists approximately 280,000 clones, with no singletons. Cutaneous lymph node cells were pooled, and they were sorted using CD4, CD8alpha, NKG2D, NKG2ACE and other markers. Concerning this clone itself: Its target is unknown. Gene names are the mouse ones.

Sequencing was done on a sample of CD4+ T cells sorted from a lymph node. The clonotype comes from a C3H/HeJ mouse with alopecia areata. MHC haplotype of the strain: H2-k.

Incomplete CDR3 DNA: TGTGCCAGCAGCCAACCGACTGGCCGGGCT. Translated, it gives CASSQPTGRA. The full CDR3 is CASSQPTGRAEQFF. The rearrangement uses TRBV5 and TRBJ2-1; a weak D match, TRBD2 (6 bases). The read ends 4 residues shy of where the CDR3 ends; the end is completed using the germline J gene. This CDR3 comprises 14 residues. Germline lookup yields CDR1 LGHNA and CDR2 YNLKQL (reference sequence).